This passage covers 31 T cell receptor beta chains from one sample sequenced in a study of tumor-infiltrating lymphocytes in primary liver carcinoma. Starting from 500 ng of total RNA, TCR beta cDNA was produced with a primer in the constant region. Researchers made the TCR beta libraries by running three nested multiplex PCR rounds with slightly modified ARM-PCR. With TRBV1-TRBV30 forward primers and a C-beta reverse primer, the first two PCR rounds were run for about 10 cycles each. TCRdb reanalysed the multiplex PCR reads using MiXCR and keeps one entry per CDR3 protein. The table shows a few hundred thousand distinct CDR3 sequences, with approximately 58% occurring only once. RNA was extracted from whole blood without cell sorting, alongside germline DNA. Sequenced material: peripheral blood. Receptors originate from a woman aged 30 to 39 with primary liver carcinoma and hepatitis B virus infection.

Only a few counts were recorded for this clonotype. The chain combines TRBV7-8 with TRBJ2-7; D call uncertain. Trimming removed 3 bases at V and 2 bases at J, with 11 bases between. Germline lookup yields CDR1 SGHVS and CDR2 FQNEAQ. The CDR3 has 14 residues. The CDR3, as DNA: TGTGCCAGCAGCTTCCCGGACGGCCCCTACGAGCAGTACTTC. Amino acid sequence: CASSFPDGPYEQYF.

The chain uses TRBV6-1 and TRBJ2-5, with TRBD2 matching 8 bases. This CDR3 has 14 residues. The V and J ends lost 7 bases and 3 bases, in that order; junction bases with no gene match: 7. The germline gives CDR1 MNHNS, CDR2 SASEGT. CDR3 coding DNA: TGTGCCAGCAATGCGGGACTAGATAAAGAGACCCAGTACTTC. This sequence encodes CASNAGLDKETQYF.

This chain links TRBV6-6 with TRBJ2-1; TRBD2 might be the D (6 bases). This CDR3 region has 15 residues. Germline-derived CDR1 and CDR2 are MNHNY and SVGAGI (reference sequence). As DNA, the CDR3 is TGTACTAGCAGTTACCCGGGAGACGGGTACAATGAGCAGTTCTTC. Its translation: CTSSYPGDGYNEQFF.

Of note for this clonotype: Just one base apart from a much larger clone, this may be a read error. The chain couples TRBV29-1 to TRBJ2-1; 11 positions agree with TRBD2. V was clipped by 4 bases and J by 8 bases; unmatched bases: 4. Per germline, CDR1 SQVTM and CDR2 ANQGSEA. This CDR3 is built from 13 residues. The CDR3 DNA sequence: TGCAGCGTTGCTGGACTAGCGGGTGATGAGCAGTTCTTC. Translation gives CSVAGLAGDEQFF.

This chain joins TRBV6-1 and TRBJ2-7; 10 positions match TRBD1. The V segment lost 6 bases and the J segment 4 bases; nucleotides outside the gene matches: 9. The CDR3 sequence is 15 residues long. Germline CDR1 reads MNHNS; CDR2 reads SASEGT. CDR3 sequence (DNA): TGTGCCAGCAGAGGCGGCGGGACAGGGGAATACGAGCAGTACTTC. It codes for CASRGGGTGEYEQYF.

For this clonotype: Since a much larger clone is just one base distant, this may be a read error. The V call is TRBV29-1, the J call TRBJ2-1; D not certain. The CDR3 has 13 residues. In germline, CDR1 is SQVTM, CDR2 ANQGSEA. Deletions cut 7 bases from V and 5 bases from J, with 15 bases between. CDR3 coding DNA: TGCAGCGCTGCCCCCTACCTGGACAATGAGCAGTTCTTC. Its protein product is CSAAPYLDNEQFF.

About this clonotype: This is likely a read error, given that the CDR3 carries no conserved phenylalanine or tryptophan at its end. The chain has TRBV6-1 and TRBJ2-3; D is possibly TRBD2 (7 bases). The CDR3 is made up of 16 amino acids. Germline values: CDR1 MNHNS, CDR2 SASEGT. V gave up 6 bases and J gave up 0 bases, with 16 bases separating them. The CDR3 bases are TGTGCCAGCAGCAGGGGTGGGGGAGGGAGCACAGATACGCAGTATATT. Translation gives CASSRGGGGSTDTQYI.

Notes on this clonotype: A read error may account for a junction end that differs from germline. This chain links TRBV5-4 with TRBJ2-7; no firm D call. The V gene's germline CDR1 is SGHNT and CDR2 YYREEE (reference sequence). The CDR3 has 17 amino acids. This chain's CDR3 is CASSLRSPTEIAYGQYF. The CDR3 coding sequence is TGTGCCAGCAGCTTGCGAAGTCCGACGGAGATAGCCTACGGGCAGTACTTC.

This clonotype was counted at least ten times. The genes are TRBV6-1 and TRBJ1-6; D is perhaps TRBD1 (5 bases). Looked up from germline, CDR1 is MNHNS and CDR2 is SASEGT. The V end lost 7 bases, the J end lost 8 bases, and 9 bases lay between the germline ends. CDR3 length: 12 residues. The CDR3 sequence: CASKLQDSPLHF. The CDR3 coding sequence is TGTGCCAGCAAATTACAGGATTCACCCCTCCACTTT.

In its sample, this clonotype was seen a few times. The CDR3 carries no conserved terminal phenylalanine or tryptophan, so it likely arises from a read error. The DNA is left out, because the CDR3 cannot be placed on it with certainty; the CDR3 is given as TCRdb lists it. This chain uses TRBV6-2 or TRBV6-3 with TRBJ2-7. Termini included, the CDR3 measures 12 amino acids. CDR1 MNHEY and CDR2 SVGEGT come from the germline V gene. CDR3 region: CASSYSGSRWAL.

In this sample, this clonotype turned up a few times. V is TRBV14 and J is TRBJ2-5, with D perhaps matching TRBD2 (6 bases). This CDR3 region has 15 residues. The V end lost 2 bases, the J end lost 3 bases, and 13 bases lay between the germline ends. CDR1 and CDR2 from the germline V gene are SGHDN and FVKESK. In nucleotides, the CDR3 is TGTGCCAGCAGCCAAACCCTATGGGGGGAAGAGACCCAGTACTTC. It translates to CASSQTLWGEETQYF.

As for this clonotype: Mismatch with germline at one junction end may stem from a read error. The chain is built from TRBV11-2 and TRBJ2-5; D gene uncertain. Germline CDR1 is SGHAT and CDR2 is FQNNGV. This CDR3 has 14 amino acids. DNA for the CDR3: TGTGCCAGCAGCGTAGGCCCAACGAAAGAGACACAGTACTTC. This encodes CASSVGPTKETQYF.

This chain uses TRBV6-5 with TRBJ1-2; D remains ambiguous. Germline assignment: CDR1 MNHEY and CDR2 SVGAGI. The ends were cut back, 7 bases at V and 6 bases at J, with 21 bases in the middle. CDR3 length: 15 residues. CDR3 amino acids: CASKMTSKALDGYTF. Here the CDR3 DNA reads TGTGCCAGCAAAATGACTTCCAAAGCCCTAGATGGCTACACCTTC.

Comment on this clonotype: A read error may explain this, as a much larger clone is one base away. The genes are TRBV6-5 and TRBJ2-7; D gene uncertain. The CDR3 is 14 residues long. Germline CDR1 is MNHEY and CDR2 is SVGAGI. The CDR3 nucleotides are TGTGCCGGCAGTTACGATGTTGACTCCTACGAGCAGTACTTC. The encoded protein is CAGSYDVDSYEQYF.

The chain couples TRBV7-9 to TRBJ2-1; 8 bases fit TRBD1. Trimming removed 6 bases from V and 8 bases from J; junction bases left unmatched: 12. Germline CDR1 and CDR2: SEHNR and FQNEAQ (reference sequence). CDR3 length: 15 residues. The CDR3 here is CASSFFGQGNDEQFF. For the CDR3, the DNA is TGTGCCAGCAGTTTTTTCGGACAGGGTAACGATGAGCAGTTCTTC.

This clonotype was seen only a few times. The V gene is TRBV7-9, the J gene TRBJ1-3; a possible D gene is TRBD1 (5 bases). The germline CDR1 and CDR2 sequences are SEHNR and FQNEAQ (reference sequence). The length of the CDR3 is 16 residues. Trimming stripped 2 bases from V and 3 bases from J, with 14 bases between. The DNA of the CDR3 is TGTGCCAGCAGCTTATCTCTGGGACTCGATGGAAACACCATATATTTT. Translation gives CASSLSLGLDGNTIYF.

This clonotype has at least ten counts. The chain uses TRBV6-5 and TRBJ1-5; no firm D call. V was pared by 2 bases and J by 3 bases, with 14 bases between. The CDR3 covers 16 residues. The germline V gene has CDR1 MNHEY and CDR2 SVGAGI. The CDR3 reads CASSYPGSGPNQPQHF. For the CDR3, the DNA is TGTGCCAGCAGTTACCCGGGGTCGGGTCCCAATCAGCCCCAGCATTTT.

This clonotype was observed many times. The chain employs TRBV29-1 and TRBJ2-5, with D perhaps being TRBD1 or TRBD2 (5 bases each). V shed 2 bases and J shed 6 bases, with 16 bases lying between them. Germline loops: CDR1 SQVTM, CDR2 ANQGSEA. The CDR3 spans 14 residues. The CDR3 coding sequence is TGCAGCGTTGAATCTAAGGGGAGTGTTCAGACCCAGTACTTC. Residues: CSVESKGSVQTQYF.

The genes are TRBV12-3 or TRBV12-4 and TRBJ2-1, with 9 bases fitting TRBD2. V gave up 6 bases and J gave up 8 bases; unmatched junction bases: 11. The CDR3 covers 15 residues. This CDR3 is CASRLWLAGEDEQFF. CDR3 coding DNA: TGTGCCAGCAGATTATGGTTAGCGGGAGAGGATGAGCAGTTCTTC.

This clonotype was observed many times. CDR3 sequence (DNA): TGTGCCAGCAGCTTAGGGGGACCAGAGGAGCATGAGCAGTTCTTC. Translating gives CASSLGGPEEHEQFF. The chain has TRBV11-3 and TRBJ2-1, with D perhaps matching TRBD1 or TRBD2 (5 bases each). The germline V gene has CDR1 SGHNT and CDR2 YENEEA. The CDR3 totals 15 residues. V lost 1 base to trimming and J lost 8 bases, with 15 bases between them.

This rearrangement joins TRBV7-8 to TRBJ2-1; the D is unclear. The CDR3 is 12 residues long. Trimming shortened V by 5 bases and J by 8 bases, and 10 bases separated the two germline ends. The V gene's germline CDR1 is SGHVS and CDR2 FQNEAQ. This CDR3 is CASSRTQDEQFF. In DNA, the CDR3 is TGTGCCAGCAGCCGGACCCAGGATGAGCAGTTCTTC.

Comment on this clonotype: A junction boundary mismatches the germline segment, possibly from a read error. The chain carries TRBV10-3 and TRBJ2-7; 12 nucleotides line up with TRBD2. The CDR3 consists of 13 residues. CDR1 ENHRY and CDR2 SYGVKD come from the germline V gene. The CDR3 here is CAIRLTSGSERYF. CDR3 sequence (DNA): TGTGCCATCAGACTGACTAGCGGGAGCGAGCGGTACTTC.

This clonotype was seen at least ten times. This sequence joins TRBV12-3 or TRBV12-4 and TRBJ2-7; D gene unclear. The ends were cut back, 0 bases at V and 6 bases at J, with 3 bases in the middle. This CDR3 has 11 amino acids. The CDR3 DNA sequence: TGTGCCAGCAGTTTAGCAGGCGAGCAGTACTTC. Protein: CASSLAGEQYF.

This clonotype turned up a few times. This sequence joins TRBV12-3 or TRBV12-4 and TRBJ1-3; a weak D match, TRBD1 (6 bases). The V end was cut by 6 bases, the J end by 0 bases, with 9 bases between. This CDR3 has 14 residues. This CDR3 reads CASRRTASGNTIYF. The CDR3, as DNA: TGTGCCAGCAGGCGGACAGCCTCTGGAAACACCATATATTTT.

This clonotype came up many times. The chain joins TRBV11-1 to TRBJ2-7; maybe TRBD1 (6 bases). The CDR3 spans 16 residues. The V and J ends lost 5 bases and 2 bases respectively, with 19 bases between them. Germline V lookup: CDR1 SGHAT, CDR2 FQDESV (reference sequence). The CDR3 region has the DNA TGTGCCAGCAGCCTCCCCAACACAGGACAGACCTACGAGCAGTACTTC. As protein: CASSLPNTGQTYEQYF. The complete variable domain, with remaining parts taken from reference TRBV11-1 and TRBJ2-7, reads EAEVAQSPRYKITEKSQAVAFWCDPISGHATLYWYRQILGQGPELLVQFQDESVVDDSQLPKDRFSAERLKGVDSTLKIQPAELGDSAMYLCASSLPNTGQTYEQYFGPGTRLTVT.

About this clonotype: A read error may account for a junction end that differs from germline. This chain joins TRBV7-8 and TRBJ2-1, with a tentative D call TRBD2 (6 bases). The CDR3 loop spans 11 amino acids. From germline, CDR1 is SGHVS and CDR2 FQNEAQ. The CDR3 DNA follows: TGTGCCAGGAGCTTAGCAGGGACTCAGATTTTT. Amino acids: CARSLAGTQIF.

This chain links TRBV6-5 with TRBJ2-1, with 12 bases lining up with TRBD1. The V and J ends lost 0 bases and 3 bases, in that order; junction bases with no gene match: 12. Per the germline V gene, CDR1 is MNHEY and CDR2 is SVGAGI. The CDR3 loop spans 20 amino acids. The CDR3 DNA is TGTGCCAGCAGTTACTCGGGACAGGGGGCACCGTCCACCGACTACAATGAGCAGTTCTTC. Amino acids: CASSYSGQGAPSTDYNEQFF.

A remark on this clonotype: One junction end does not reproduce the germline sequence, and a read error may be involved. This chain connects TRBV7-8 to TRBJ2-5; TRBD2 matches at 7 bases. The CDR3 contains 14 residues. Germline CDR1 is SGHVS and CDR2 is FQNEAQ. CDR3 DNA sequence: TGTGCCAGCCGCTTGGGGGGGGGGATCGCGACCCAGTACTTC. As protein: CASRLGGGIATQYF.

Points on this clonotype: At one boundary the junction diverges from the germline segment, which might be a read error. The chain joins TRBV10-1 to TRBJ1-4; D call uncertain. Germline CDR1 is WNHNN and CDR2 is SYGVQD (reference sequence). This CDR3 contains 12 residues. In nucleotides, the CDR3 is TGCGCCAGCAATGAGACTAATGAAAAACTGTTTTTT. This encodes CASNETNEKLFF.

As to this clonotype: A much bigger clone sits one base away, suggesting this may be a read error. The chain links TRBV12-3 or TRBV12-4 to TRBJ1-5; no clear D. The CDR3 totals 13 residues. CDR3 loop: CASSFGPEQPLHF. The CDR3 nucleotides read TGTGCCAGCAGTTTTGGTCCGGAGCAGCCCCTGCATTTT.

Points on this clonotype: A much larger clonotype is one base distant, so this may be a read error. The rearrangement joins TRBV6-8 to TRBJ1-6; D not resolved. The CDR3 length is 16 residues. Germline V gene lookup returns CDR1 MNHGY and CDR2 SAAAGT. This chain's CDR3 is CASSYPITSSDSPLQF. The CDR3 DNA reads as TGTGCCAGCAGTTACCCGATTACAAGCTCGGATTCACCCCTCCAGTTT.